This TCR beta chain was obtained from a study of shared clonotypes between healthy human individuals. There were only Caucasian adults among the donors, and all lived in Nashville, Tennessee. Assay execution proceeded at the deep level. Clones were read by immunoSEQ multiplex PCR, and TCRdb kept only the in-frame ones, dropping some. The sample lists roughly 490,000 clones, around 80% occurring once. The CDR3 sequence is 15 residues long. The germline gives CDR1 SGHTA, CDR2 FQGTGA. V lost 5 bases and J lost 1; bases outside the gene matches: 4. What was sequenced was PBMCs. This chain joins TRBV7-3 and TRBJ2-1; the match to TRBD1 covers 8 bases. This receptor was identified in a woman aged 40 to 50 in good health. Some clones in this sample may be carry-over from other donors' samples. The CDR3 region has the DNA TGTGCCAGCAGCGCATGGGACAGGTCCTACAATGAGCAGTTCTTC. Protein product: CASSAWDRSYNEQFF.